The 28 T cell receptor beta chains below come from one sample, sequenced in a study of T-cell memory formation after mild COVID-19. TCRdb reprocessed the 5' RACE reads via MiXCR and lists one record per CDR3 protein. The table has roughly 450,000 distinct CDR3 sequences, 15% to 20% seen once. Sequencing input: PBMCs or a T cell subset sorted from them (not recorded which). The receptors originated from a man aged 18 to 30 who had mild COVID-19 (a few samples of this study predate the infection). Cell type and time point are not known.

The CDR3: CASSQVSEDSNEKLFF. The CDR3 DNA follows: TGTGCCAGCAGCCAAGTTTCAGAAGATAGTAATGAAAAACTGTTTTTT. The chain uses TRBV4-2 and TRBJ1-4; D is undetermined. This CDR3 contains 16 residues. The germline V and J ends were trimmed by 1 base and 4 bases, with 13 bases remaining between them. Per the germline V gene, CDR1 is LGHNA and CDR2 is YNFKEQ.

A few counts support this clonotype. The DNA of the CDR3 is TGTGCCAGCAGTTACGAGCGGGGTAGAACTAGCTCCTACAATGAGCAGTTCTTC. Translated: CASSYERGRTSSYNEQFF. This sequence joins TRBV6-2 or TRBV6-3 and TRBJ2-1; 7 positions agree with TRBD2. CDR1 is MNHEY and CDR2 is SVGEGT in the germline V gene. Germline trimming cut 2 bases from V and 0 bases from J; bases unmatched to any gene: 10. This CDR3 contains 18 residues.

In this sample, this clonotype turned up a few times. The chain is built from TRBV7-2 and TRBJ1-1; D is possibly TRBD1 (6 bases). CDR1 is SGHTA, CDR2 FQGNSA, per germline. This CDR3 has 13 amino acids. The V end lost 6 bases, the J end lost 4 bases, and 12 bases lay between the germline ends. In nucleotides, the CDR3 is TGTGCCAGCAGATCTCTCAGGGGCACTGAAGCTTTCTTT. This translates into CASRSLRGTEAFF.

The V and J genes are TRBV7-2 and TRBJ2-5; 12 bases match TRBD2. CDR1 is SGHTA, CDR2 FQGNSA, per germline. Germline trimming cut 7 bases from V and 6 bases from J; bases unmatched to any gene: 9. This CDR3 has 15 residues. CDR3 loop: CASTRTSGDRQTQYF. The CDR3 region has the DNA TGTGCCAGCACCAGGACTAGCGGGGATAGGCAGACCCAGTACTTC.

This clonotype occurred many times. The V and J genes are TRBV7-8 and TRBJ2-2, with 10 positions matching TRBD2. The CDR3 totals 14 residues. Germline V gives CDR1 SGHVS, CDR2 FQNEAQ. After removal of 9 bases from V and 1 base from J, the junction contained 2 bases not matched to a gene. The CDR3 region has the DNA TGTGCCAGTGGGACTAGCGTGAACACCGGGGAGCTGTTTTTT. This codes for CASGTSVNTGELFF.

The chain has TRBV27 and TRBJ2-7, with D hard to call. The V end was cut by 3 bases, the J end by 3 bases, with 9 bases between. Per the germline V gene, CDR1 is MNHEY and CDR2 is SMNVEV (reference sequence). This CDR3 comprises 13 residues. In nucleotides, the CDR3 is TGTGCCAGCAGTTTCCCCGGGCACTACGAGCAGTACTTC. Translating gives CASSFPGHYEQYF.

The chain joins TRBV7-2 to TRBJ2-3; 7 bases agree with TRBD2. Germline CDR1 reads SGHTA; CDR2 reads FQGNSA. V lost 4 bases to trimming and J lost 4 bases; unmatched junction nucleotides: 11. The CDR3 extends over 16 amino acids. This CDR3 is CASSSFRGGGSDTQYF. The CDR3, as DNA: TGTGCCAGCAGCTCGTTTCGTGGCGGGGGTTCAGATACGCAGTATTTT. Full variable domain (remainder filled in from reference TRBV7-2 and TRBJ2-3): GAGVSQSPSNKVTEKGKDVELRCDPISGHTALYWYRQSLGQGLEFLIYFQGNSAPDKSGLPSDRFSAERTGGSVSTLTIQRTQQEDSAVYLCASSSFRGGGSDTQYFGPGTRLTVL.

In this sample, this clonotype turned up a few times. The genes are TRBV4-3 and TRBJ1-2; D unresolved. The ends were cut back, 0 bases at V and 0 bases at J, with 8 bases in the middle. The CDR3 is 15 residues long. Germline loops: CDR1 LGHNA, CDR2 YSLEER. The CDR3 here is CASSQEFQANYGYTF. The CDR3 coding sequence is TGCGCCAGCAGCCAAGAGTTCCAGGCTAACTATGGCTACACCTTC.

This chain joins TRBV7-2 and TRBJ2-1, with 7 positions matching TRBD1. V dropped 4 bases and J dropped 4; count of bases not matched to a gene: 13. This CDR3 comprises 17 residues. Germline CDR1 reads SGHTA; CDR2 reads FQGNSA. CDR3 amino acids: CASSSQVGTEFYNEQFF. CDR3 bases: TGTGCCAGCAGCTCCCAGGTCGGGACAGAATTTTACAATGAGCAGTTCTTC.

V and J are TRBV4-1 and TRBJ2-4, with D possibly matching TRBD1 (6 bases). Germline V gene sequence: CDR1 MGHRA, CDR2 YSYEKL. The CDR3 sequence is 18 residues long. V was clipped by 0 bases and J by 3 bases, with 18 bases between them. The DNA of the CDR3 is TGCGCCAGCAGCCAAGATGATCCAGGGGCGTCGGGCAAAAACATTCAGTACTTC. This gives the protein CASSQDDPGASGKNIQYF.

The gene calls are TRBV12-3 or TRBV12-4 and TRBJ2-3, with TRBD1 matching 9 bases. The CDR3 totals 17 residues. V shed 3 bases and J 5 bases; nucleotides not matched to a gene: 12. CDR3 amino acids: CASSLRTGVYSGDTQYF. The CDR3 nucleotides read TGTGCCAGCAGTTTGAGGACAGGGGTTTATTCAGGAGATACGCAGTATTTT.

This clonotype was found a few times. The genes are TRBV7-2 and TRBJ2-1; a weak D match, TRBD1 (6 bases). Per germline, CDR1 SGHTA and CDR2 FQGNSA. This CDR3 contains 15 residues. V was clipped by 3 bases and J by 3 bases, with 12 bases between them. The CDR3 nucleotides are TGTGCCAGCAGCTTGAGGACAGATCTCTACAATGAGCAGTTCTTC. Its protein is CASSLRTDLYNEQFF.

This clonotype was recorded once. The genes are TRBV6-5 and TRBJ2-4, with D perhaps TRBD2 (5 bases). The length of the CDR3 is 15 residues. With 2 bases removed from V and 1 base from J, the gap between germline ends came to 9 bases. Germline-derived CDR1 and CDR2 are MNHEY and SVGAGI. CDR3 residues: CASSYTRRAKNIQYF. The CDR3 nucleotides read TGTGCCAGCAGTTACACTAGAAGGGCCAAAAACATTCAGTACTTC.

The chain carries TRBV20-1 and TRBJ1-1; unclear D gene. There are 14 residues in the CDR3. From germline, CDR1 is DFQATT and CDR2 SNEGSKA (reference sequence). V was shortened by 6 bases and J by 0 bases, with 14 bases between the two germline ends. CDR3 loop: CSARLGPLNTEAFF. Written as DNA, the CDR3 is TGCAGTGCCCGATTAGGCCCTCTGAACACTGAAGCTTTCTTT.

J is TRBJ1-3 and V is TRBV20-1; D is unclear. The CDR3 totals 14 residues. CDR1 and CDR2 (germline): DFQATT, SNEGSKA (reference sequence). Trimming stripped 7 bases from V and 1 base from J, with 14 bases between. CDR3 amino acids: CSDSSGNSGNTIYF. The CDR3 coding sequence is TGCAGTGATAGTTCTGGGAATTCTGGAAACACCATATATTTT.

The chain combines TRBV20-1 with TRBJ2-2, with a possible D match to TRBD2 (5 bases). The V end lost 6 bases, the J end lost 6 bases, and 20 bases lay between the germline ends. Germline CDR1 is DFQATT and CDR2 is SNEGSKA (reference sequence). The CDR3 is made up of 15 amino acids. Here the CDR3 DNA reads TGCAGTGCGGCGAGGACCGACCGGGGAGCCGGGGAGCTGTTTTTT. Translated: CSAARTDRGAGELFF.

The rearrangement joins TRBV7-2 to TRBJ2-1, with D perhaps matching TRBD1 or TRBD2 (5 bases each). V was shortened by 5 bases and J by 4 bases, with 18 bases between the two germline ends. The CDR3 length is 16 residues. Germline lookup yields CDR1 SGHTA and CDR2 FQGNSA. CDR3 residues: CASSPPPPGPYNEQFF. The CDR3 DNA reads as TGTGCCAGCAGCCCCCCTCCTCCGGGGCCTTACAATGAGCAGTTCTTC. The variable domain in full, with the rest retrieved from reference TRBV7-2 and TRBJ2-1, is GAGVSQSPSNKVTEKGKDVELRCDPISGHTALYWYRQSLGQGLEFLIYFQGNSAPDKSGLPSDRFSAERTGGSVSTLTIQRTQQEDSAVYLCASSPPPPGPYNEQFFGPGTRLTVL.

This clonotype came up a few times. V usage is TRBV28 and J usage is TRBJ2-1; TRBD2 might be the D (5 bases). In germline, CDR1 is MDHEN, CDR2 SYDVKM. The CDR3 contains 13 residues. The V end lost 11 bases, the J end lost 4 bases, and 15 bases lay between the germline ends. The chain's CDR3 is CAVRGPSYNEQFF. The CDR3 bases are TGTGCCGTCAGAGGGCCGTCTTACAATGAGCAGTTCTTC.

This clonotype turned up a few times. The J gene is TRBJ2-3, the V gene TRBV7-2, with unresolved D. Germline assignment: CDR1 SGHTA and CDR2 FQGNSA. This CDR3 has 12 amino acids. V dropped 5 bases and J dropped 5 bases, with 8 bases sitting between them. CDR3 loop: CASSPLRDTQYF. The DNA for the CDR3 is TGTGCCAGCAGCCCCTTGCGAGATACGCAGTATTTT. The full variable domain, rest sourced from reference TRBV7-2 and TRBJ2-3, is GAGVSQSPSNKVTEKGKDVELRCDPISGHTALYWYRQSLGQGLEFLIYFQGNSAPDKSGLPSDRFSAERTGGSVSTLTIQRTQQEDSAVYLCASSPLRDTQYFGPGTRLTVL.

The J gene is TRBJ1-3, the V gene TRBV7-2; D possibly corresponds to TRBD1 (5 bases). From germline, CDR1 is SGHTA and CDR2 FQGNSA. The CDR3 is 16 amino acids. V gave up 1 base and J gave up 0 bases, with 10 bases separating them. The DNA for the CDR3 is TGTGCCAGCAGCTTAGGCGACAGCCTCTCTGGAAACACCATATATTTT. Its translation is CASSLGDSLSGNTIYF.

This clonotype was detected only a few times. The rearrangement uses TRBV4-3 and TRBJ1-4; unclear D gene. Germline V gene data show CDR1 as LGHNA and CDR2 as YSLEER. V was shortened by 1 base and J by 13 bases, with 16 bases between the two germline ends. The CDR3 spans 14 residues. The chain's CDR3 is CASSQAGLYSRLFF. The CDR3 DNA follows: TGCGCCAGCAGCCAAGCGGGTCTTTACTCCCGACTGTTTTTT.

This clonotype was recorded a few times. The chain employs TRBV5-1 and TRBJ1-2; 9 nucleotides match TRBD1. The CDR3 loop spans 15 amino acids. V gave up 4 bases and J gave up 4 bases; unmatched junction bases: 8. Germline V gives CDR1 SGHRS, CDR2 YFSETQ. CDR3 sequence reads: CASSPGQGPAYGYTF. CDR3 DNA: TGCGCCAGCAGCCCGGGACAGGGCCCTGCCTATGGCTACACCTTC.

This chain uses TRBV5-1 with TRBJ1-2; TRBD1 agrees at 12 bases. V lost 0 bases, J lost 5 bases, and 5 bases stayed unmatched. The length of the CDR3 is 16 residues. Germline CDR1 SGHRS, CDR2 YFSETQ. In nucleotides, the CDR3 is TGCGCCAGCAGCTTGGGGGACAGGGGGCCTCGATATGGCTACACCTTC. It codes for CASSLGDRGPRYGYTF.

A few counts support this clonotype. The rearrangement uses TRBV12-3 or TRBV12-4 and TRBJ2-2, with D possibly being TRBD2 (6 bases). The CDR3 has 14 amino acids. V was cut by 1 base and J by 10 bases, with 13 bases left in between. In DNA, the CDR3 is TGTGCCAGCAGTTTAGAGACTAGAGTAGTGGAGCTGTTTTTT. This encodes CASSLETRVVELFF.

The sample holds many counts of this clonotype. The chain uses TRBV19 and TRBJ1-1, with TRBD1 identical over 7 bases. After removal of 1 base from V and 3 bases from J, the junction contained 5 bases not matched to a gene. The CDR3 spans 15 residues. Per the germline V gene, CDR1 is LNHDA and CDR2 is SQIVND (reference sequence). CDR3 nucleotide sequence: TGTGCCAGTAGTATAGCCCGAGACAGGGACACTGAAGCTTTCTTT. This codes for CASSIARDRDTEAFF.

This clonotype turned up a few times. The rearrangement links TRBV5-1 to TRBJ2-3; 10 bases map to TRBD2. Trimming took 3 bases from V and 3 from J; bases not matched to a gene: 7. This CDR3 comprises 16 residues. CDR1 SGHRS and CDR2 YFSETQ come from the germline V gene. The CDR3 reads CASSSPSGGETDTQYF. CDR3 DNA: TGCGCCAGCAGCTCCCCCAGCGGGGGGGAGACAGATACGCAGTATTTT.

The rearrangement links TRBV18 to TRBJ2-5, with D hard to call. This CDR3 is built from 13 residues. The V end was cut by 3 bases, the J end by 3 bases, with 8 bases between. Germline V CDR1 and CDR2: KGHSH, LQKENI. The CDR3, as DNA: TGTGCCAGCTCACCGACTCAAGAAGAGACCCAGTACTTC. Its translation is CASSPTQEETQYF.

This clonotype was seen a handful of times. The rearrangement joins TRBV10-3 to TRBJ2-3, with 8 bases that match TRBD2. The V gene end was trimmed by 4 bases and the J gene end by 1 base; junction bases not matched to a gene: 4. CDR1 is ENHRY and CDR2 is SYGVKD in the germline V gene. This CDR3 region has 15 residues. CDR3 nucleotide sequence: TGTGCCATCAGTGGAGCAGCGGGGGGCACAGATACGCAGTATTTT. This sequence encodes CAISGAAGGTDTQYF.